Listed below are T cell receptor beta chains from one sample, sequenced in a study of cytomegalovirus exposure and HLA in healthy donors. Only in-frame clones appear in the TCRdb table, and some are missing; sequencing was by immunoSEQ multiplex PCR. The repertoire holds about 150,000 clones, with around 79% as singletons. Sequencing input: PBMCs. The receptors here all came from a human donor in good health. CDR3s include the opening cysteine and the closing phenylalanine or tryptophan. A D gene is named only where the DNA matches it firmly. The size field is filled for only some rows; it gives once, few, many or a size class.

v_call,d_call,clone_size,j_call,cdr3_nt,cdr3_aa
TRBV7-2,TRBD2,-,TRBJ2-7,TGTGCCAGCAGCTTAGATCTACTAGCGGGAGCCCCCTACGAGCAGTACTTC,CASSLDLLAGAPYEQYF
TRBV28,-,-,TRBJ1-1,TGTGCCAGCAGTCCCGACATTGGAGCTTTCTTT,CASSPDIGAFF
TRBV19,-,-,TRBJ2-2,TGTGCCAGTACTGAGGGGACAAACACCGGGGAGCTGTTTTTT,CASTEGTNTGELFF
TRBV7-8,-,few,TRBJ2-2,TGTGCCAGCAGCTTATCGTCAGGGTTATATCCCGGGGAGCTGTTTTTT,CASSLSSGLYPGELFF
TRBV29-1,TRBD1,-,TRBJ2-1,TGCAGCGTTGAAGGGGACAGGGGGGTTGTGGGTGAGCAGTTCTTC,CSVEGDRGVVGEQFF
TRBV15,TRBD1,-,TRBJ1-6,TGTGCCACCAGCTACCGGGACAGGGTTTCACCCCTCCACTTT,CATSYRDRVSPLHF
TRBV28,-,-,TRBJ2-2,TGTGCCAGCGCGGGGACTAACACCGGGGAGCTGTTTTTT,CASAGTNTGELFF
TRBV21-1,-,-,TRBJ1-1,TGTGCCAGCAGCCTTAGGACAGCTACCATGAACACTGAAGCTTTCTTT,CASSLRTATMNTEAFF
TRBV21-1,-,-,TRBJ2-7,TGTGCCAGCAGCAAAAAGAGGGGGACTAGCGGGAGGATCTACGAGCAGTACTTC,CASSKKRGTSGRIYEQYF
TRBV4-1,-,-,TRBJ1-3,TGCGCCAGCAGCCAAGATCCCGGGTTTGGAAACACCATATATTTT,CASSQDPGFGNTIYF
TRBV7-2,TRBD1,-,TRBJ2-7,TGTGCCAGCAGCCCCTACGGACAGGGGGCTTCCTACGAGCAGTACTTC,CASSPYGQGASYEQYF
TRBV15,TRBD1,-,TRBJ2-1,TGTGCCACCAGCTCCAGGGGGCGCGAGGATGAGCAGTTCTTC,CATSSRGREDEQFF
TRBV19,TRBD2,-,TRBJ2-1,TGTGCCACGCGGGGGGACAATGAGCAGTTCTTC,CATRGDNEQFF
TRBV4-1,-,-,TRBJ1-2,TGCGCCAGCAGCCAAGAAAGCGAAGGCGGGCCCATCATCTATGGCTACACCTTC,CASSQESEGGPIIYGYTF
TRBV6-5,TRBD2,-,TRBJ2-7,TGTGCCGGCAGCCGACTAGCGGGAACCTACGAGCAGTACTTC,CAGSRLAGTYEQYF
TRBV10-1,TRBD2,-,TRBJ2-7,TGCGCCAGCAGTGAGCATGCGGGAGGTGTCGGCGAGCAGTACTTC,CASSEHAGGVGEQYF
TRBV5-1,-,few,TRBJ2-7,TGCGCCAGCAGCTTGGGAAAATCTAAGTACTTC,CASSLGKSKYF
TRBV9,-,few,TRBJ2-5,TGTGCCAGCAGCGCAACCGGGACTGTAGGAGAGACCCAGTACTTC,CASSATGTVGETQYF
TRBV19,-,few,TRBJ1-5,TGTGCCAGTAGTATGGGGCAGGGATGGAGCAATCAGCCCCAGCATTTT,CASSMGQGWSNQPQHF
TRBV5-1,TRBD1,-,TRBJ2-1,TGCGCCAGCAGCTGGACCGACAGGGGGCGCGACAATGAGCAGTTCTTC,CASSWTDRGRDNEQFF
TRBV7-9,TRBD1,-,TRBJ1-1,TGTGCCAGCAGCCCCGGACAGGTTCCTGAAGCTTTCTTT,CASSPGQVPEAFF
TRBV13,-,-,TRBJ2-2,TGTGCCAGCAGCTTATCCCCCACAACGAACACCGGGGAGCTGTTTTTT,CASSLSPTTNTGELFF
TRBV27,-,-,TRBJ2-7,TGTGCCAGCAGTCCCCAGGGGCGTATGGCCTACGAGCAGTACTTC,CASSPQGRMAYEQYF
TRBV30,TRBD2,-,TRBJ2-2,TGTGCCTCAAATCCGTCTAGCGGGGGGGGGTCGAACACCGGGGAGCTGTTTTTT,CASNPSSGGGSNTGELFF
TRBV5-4,-,-,TRBJ1-2,TGTGCCAGCAGCCCGTTACGGGGGGCGGTCGATGGCTACACCTTC,CASSPLRGAVDGYTF
TRBV30,-,-,TRBJ1-1,TGTGCCTGGAGTGTAAGGGCAGGGTTGAACACTGAAGCTTTCTTT,CAWSVRAGLNTEAFF
TRBV5-4,TRBD1,-,TRBJ1-1,TGTGCCAGCAGCTTGCGACAGGGGAGGACTGAAGCTTTCTTT,CASSLRQGRTEAFF
TRBV4-2,TRBD2,-,TRBJ2-2,TGTGCCAGCAGCCAAGATAAGGGACTAGCGGGAGAGCTCACCGGGGAGCTGTTTTTT,CASSQDKGLAGELTGELFF
TRBV6-6,TRBD1,-,TRBJ1-1,TGTGCCAGCAGGGAAAGGGGGCAGAGGGAAGCTTTCTTT,CASRERGQREAFF
TRBV7-8,-,-,TRBJ2-3,TGTGCCAGCAGCTTAGGGTCCTGGGCCCCAACGAGCACAGATACGCAGTATTTT,CASSLGSWAPTSTDTQYF
TRBV12-5,TRBD2,once,TRBJ2-5,TGTGCTAGTGCTCCTAAAGCGGGAGATGAGACCCAGTACTTC,CASAPKAGDETQYF
TRBV2,-,-,TRBJ2-6,TGTGCCAGCAGTGCCCAGAACTCTGGGGCCAACGTCCTGACTTTC,CASSAQNSGANVLTF